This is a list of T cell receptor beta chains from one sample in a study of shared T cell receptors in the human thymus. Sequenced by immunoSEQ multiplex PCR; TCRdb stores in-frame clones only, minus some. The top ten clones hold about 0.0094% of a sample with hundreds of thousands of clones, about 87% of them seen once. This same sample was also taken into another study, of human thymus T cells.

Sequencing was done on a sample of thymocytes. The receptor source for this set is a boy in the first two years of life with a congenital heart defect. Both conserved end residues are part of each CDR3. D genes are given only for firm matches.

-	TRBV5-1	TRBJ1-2	CASSSDRGQTFYGYTF	TGCGCCAGCAGCAGTGACCGTGGACAGACTTTCTATGGCTACACCTTC
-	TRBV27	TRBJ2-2	CASTPGGEGGTGELFF	TGTGCCAGCACCCCTGGTGGGGAGGGGGGCACCGGGGAGCTGTTTTTT
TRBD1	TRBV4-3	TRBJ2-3	CASSQRAGGFEDTQYF	TGCGCCAGCAGCCAACGGGCAGGGGGCTTTGAAGATACGCAGTATTTT
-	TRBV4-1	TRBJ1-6	CASSQIPIGDIVGSPLHF	TGCGCCAGCAGCCAGATACCGATCGGGGACATCGTAGGATCACCCCTCCACTTT
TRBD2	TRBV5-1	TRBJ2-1	CASGREGDEQFF	TGCGCCAGCGGGCGGGAGGGGGATGAGCAGTTCTTC
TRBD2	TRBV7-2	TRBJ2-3	CASSLALNTRGGTDTQYF	TGTGCCAGCAGCTTAGCCCTAAATACCCGGGGGGGCACAGATACGCAGTATTTT
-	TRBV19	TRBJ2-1	CASSRASLATIGNEQFF	TGTGCCAGTAGTAGGGCCAGTCTAGCCACTATTGGCAATGAGCAGTTCTTC
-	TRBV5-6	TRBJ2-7	CASSLQGSDEQYF	TGTGCCAGCAGCTTACAGGGATCTGACGAGCAGTACTTC
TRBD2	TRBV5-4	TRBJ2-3	CASTWAGGPPDTQYF	TGTGCCAGTACCTGGGCGGGGGGCCCCCCAGATACGCAGTATTTT
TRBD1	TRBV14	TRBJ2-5	CASSQPTTGGEETQYF	TGTGCCAGCAGCCAACCCACTACAGGGGGCGAAGAGACCCAGTACTTC
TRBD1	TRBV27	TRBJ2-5	CASNSRTGYQETQYF	TGTGCCAGCAATTCCCGGACAGGGTACCAAGAGACCCAGTACTTC